Shown below are 24 T cell receptor beta chains from a single sample sequenced in a study of blood T cell repertoires in COVID-19 (dated by TCRdb to the early 2020s). The library was built by means of the immunoSEQ multiplex PCR assay. In its TCRdb copy, this immuneACCESS table keeps in-frame sequences only and misses some clones. Where compared with another copy, unresolved V genes explain less than half of these, and the others have no known cause. In this sample the table shows fewer than 200,000 clones, roughly 82% of which occur a single time. 8.4% of the sample lies in the top ten. The specimen sequenced was peripheral blood. These receptors were collected from a woman aged 65 to 85 with acute or convalescent COVID-19.

The rearrangement uses TRBV5-1 and TRBJ1-6; tentative D call: TRBD1 (6 bases). The germline CDR1 and CDR2 sequences are SGHRS and YFSETQ. The CDR3 contains 15 residues. The V end was cut by 6 bases, the J end by 9 bases, with 19 bases between. The CDR3 nucleotides are TGCGCCAGCACCGGGGATCGGGGGGCTGGTTCACCCCTCCACTTT. Encoded protein: CASTGDRGAGSPLHF. Combining the CDR3 with reference TRBV5-1 and TRBJ1-6 gives the whole variable domain KAGVTQTPRYLIKTRGQQVTLSCSPISGHRSVSWYQQTPGQGLQFLFEYFSETQRNKGNFPGRFSGRQFSNSRSEMNVSTLELGDSALYLCASTGDRGAGSPLHFGNGTRLTVT.

The gene calls are TRBV7-9 and TRBJ2-7, with 10 nucleotides matching TRBD1. V was clipped by 7 bases and J by 6 bases; unmatched bases: 9. The CDR3 totals 14 residues. Germline-derived CDR1 and CDR2 are SEHNR and FQNEAQ (reference sequence). The CDR3 DNA sequence: TGTGCCAGCACAAGACAGGGGGCGGTGGGCGAGCAGTACTTC. Amino acid sequence: CASTRQGAVGEQYF.

This clone was counted between two and nine times. The V gene is TRBV2, the J gene TRBJ1-3, with TRBD1 matching 8 bases. Germline V gives CDR1 SNHLY, CDR2 FYNNEI. CDR3 length: 15 amino acids. The V segment lost 7 bases and the J segment 1 base; nucleotides outside the gene matches: 6. The CDR3 is CASKGDRGSGNTIYF. CDR3 coding DNA: TGTGCCAGCAAGGGCGACAGGGGTTCTGGAAACACCATATATTTT. Supplemented by reference TRBV2 and TRBJ1-3, the full variable domain reads EPEVTQTPSHQVTQMGQEVILRCVPISNHLYFYWYRQILGQKVEFLVSFYNNEISEKSEIFDDQFSVERPDGSNFTLKIRSTKLEDSAMYFCASKGDRGSGNTIYFGEGSWLTVV.

The chain couples TRBV2 to TRBJ1-3, with a weak D call TRBD1 (5 bases). The CDR3 is 16 residues long. Germline CDR1 reads SNHLY; CDR2 reads FYNNEI. Trimming removed 2 bases at V and 3 bases at J, with 14 bases between. Here the CDR3 reads CASSERAGRVGNTIYF. DNA for the CDR3: TGTGCCAGCAGTGAAAGGGCAGGGCGAGTTGGAAACACCATATATTTT.

This chain joins TRBV5-1 and TRBJ1-2, with 9 bases that match TRBD1. The ends lost 2 bases at V and 6 bases at J; junction bases unmatched: 11. The length of the CDR3 is 16 residues. Germline CDR1 reads SGHRS; CDR2 reads YFSETQ. CDR3 amino acids: CASSFPRQGVEDGYTF. The CDR3 DNA follows: TGCGCCAGCAGCTTCCCCAGACAGGGGGTTGAAGATGGCTACACCTTC.

V gene TRBV7-2 combines with J gene TRBJ1-4; TRBD1 aligns across 9 bases. This CDR3 contains 15 residues. V shed 4 bases, J shed 7 bases, and the junction held 7 bases outside the gene matches. CDR1 is SGHTA, CDR2 FQGNSA, per germline. CDR3 residues: CASSSSGQGVEKLFF. CDR3 in DNA: TGTGCCAGCAGCTCTTCGGGACAGGGAGTTGAAAAACTGTTTTTT.

V usage is TRBV24-1 and J usage is TRBJ2-3; 11 bases map to TRBD2. CDR3 length equals 19 residues. Trimming took 0 bases from V and 2 from J; bases not matched to a gene: 9. CDR1 and CDR2 (germline): KGHDR, SFDVKD. The CDR3 DNA reads as TGTGCCACCAGTGATTTGTCGTCTAGCGGGAGGCTATCCACAGATACGCAGTATTTT. It yields the protein CATSDLSSSGRLSTDTQYF.

The chain employs TRBV5-1 and TRBJ2-7, with TRBD2 matching over 8 bases. There are 15 residues in the CDR3. Trimming at V came to 4 bases and at J to 2 bases, leaving 8 bases not matched to a gene. Germline values: CDR1 SGHRS, CDR2 YFSETQ. The DNA for the CDR3 is TGCGCCAGCAGCAGGGGACTAGATCTTACCTACGAGCAGTACTTC. The encoded protein is CASSRGLDLTYEQYF. The full variable domain, in which reference TRBV5-1 and TRBJ2-7 provide the parts outside the CDR3, is KAGVTQTPRYLIKTRGQQVTLSCSPISGHRSVSWYQQTPGQGLQFLFEYFSETQRNKGNFPGRFSGRQFSNSRSEMNVSTLELGDSALYLCASSRGLDLTYEQYFGPGTRLTVT.

This clone is a singleton in its sample. This chain's CDR3 is CASRPGQGGAYNEQFF. In DNA form, the CDR3 reads TGTGCCAGCAGGCCGGGACAGGGAGGGGCCTACAATGAGCAGTTCTTC. The genes are TRBV27 and TRBJ2-1, with 9 bases fitting TRBD1. The trim removed 6 bases at V and 2 bases at J, leaving 8 bases unmatched. Germline values: CDR1 MNHEY, CDR2 SMNVEV (reference sequence). This CDR3 contains 16 residues.

The chain employs TRBV6-2 or TRBV6-3 and TRBJ1-2; D might be TRBD1 (6 bases). V was trimmed by 4 bases and J by 7 bases, leaving 13 bases between them. The germline CDR1 and CDR2 sequences are MNHEY and SVGEGT. CDR3 size: 13 residues. In DNA, the CDR3 is TGTGCCAGCAGTTTAAACAGGGCCGGTGGCTACACCTTC. Translation: CASSLNRAGGYTF.

The genes are TRBV30 and TRBJ2-1; 10 bases are a match to TRBD1. The CDR3 contains 16 residues. V was pared by 0 bases and J by 4 bases, with 6 bases of the junction left unmatched. Germline V lookup: CDR1 GTSNPN, CDR2 SVGIG (reference sequence). The CDR3 DNA sequence: TGTGCCTGGAGTGTACTACCGGGACAGGGGTACAATGAGCAGTTCTTC. Translating it yields CAWSVLPGQGYNEQFF.

J is TRBJ1-2 and V is TRBV2; D not certain. The CDR3 spans 16 residues. Trimming pared 3 bases from V and 0 bases from J, leaving 14 bases between. Germline CDR1 and CDR2: SNHLY and FYNNEI. As DNA, the CDR3 is TGTGCCAGCAGTGAGCGGCTATTATGGTCTAACTATGGCTACACCTTC. It encodes CASSERLLWSNYGYTF.

This clone was recorded once. The chain links TRBV28 to TRBJ1-1; a possible D gene is TRBD1 (6 bases). From germline, CDR1 is MDHEN and CDR2 SYDVKM. V lost 4 bases to trimming and J lost 10 bases, with 22 bases between them. The CDR3 is 15 residues long. The DNA for the CDR3 is TGTGCCAGCAGTTCGAGCCGAACAGGGTTTAGGGGAGCTTTCTTT. This encodes CASSSSRTGFRGAFF.

The rearrangement links TRBV7-2 to TRBJ2-1, with D possibly being TRBD2 (5 bases). CDR3 size: 13 residues. V was cut by 5 bases and J by 4 bases, with 9 bases left in between. Germline CDR1 is SGHTA and CDR2 is FQGNSA. In nucleotides, the CDR3 is TGTGCCAGCAGCCGAGGGCCGTACAATGAGCAGTTCTTC. Protein: CASSRGPYNEQFF.

This clone was counted only a few times. The chain is built from TRBV7-2 and TRBJ1-1, with 9 positions matching TRBD1. This CDR3 has 15 amino acids. Per germline, CDR1 SGHTA and CDR2 FQGNSA. The J segment lost 5 bases and the V segment lost 0 bases, leaving 4 bases of the junction unmatched. The CDR3 spells CASSLAGQGWTEAFF. CDR3 DNA: TGTGCCAGCAGCTTAGCGGGACAGGGATGGACTGAAGCTTTCTTT.

The rearrangement uses TRBV19 and TRBJ2-1; no definite D call. The V gene's germline CDR1 is LNHDA and CDR2 SQIVND (reference sequence). V lost 3 bases, J lost 9 bases, and 18 bases lay in between. This CDR3 comprises 15 residues. The CDR3 reads CASSIPTSYPGEQFF. CDR3 nucleotides: TGTGCCAGTAGTATCCCTACGAGTTACCCCGGTGAGCAGTTCTTC.

The chain uses TRBV19 and TRBJ2-5; D is perhaps TRBD1 (5 bases). Germline loops: CDR1 LNHDA, CDR2 SQIVND (reference sequence). CDR3 length equals 12 residues. Deletions cut 8 bases from V and 5 bases from J, with 12 bases between. CDR3 sequence (DNA): TGTGCCAGTGGGCCTAAGGGGGAGACCCAGTACTTC. Its translation: CASGPKGETQYF.

V gene TRBV5-5 combines with J gene TRBJ2-7; perhaps TRBD2 as D (5 bases). Trimming took 7 bases from V and 4 from J, leaving 15 bases between them. CDR1 is SGHKS, CDR2 YYEKEE, per germline (reference sequence). The CDR3 has 13 amino acids. CDR3 in amino acids: CASGRGEEYEQYF. The CDR3 coding sequence is TGTGCCAGCGGCCGGGGAGAAGAGTACGAGCAGTACTTC.

Concerning this clone: Other DNA sequences of this sample code for an identical CDR3. The chain uses TRBV3-1 (or the pseudogene TRBV3-2) and TRBJ2-1, with 8 bases that match TRBD1. Germline CDR1 is LGHDT and CDR2 is YNNKEL (reference sequence). J gave up 3 bases and V 6 bases, and 7 bases lay outside the gene matches. The length of the CDR3 is 15 residues. The CDR3 is CASSSGTGLYNEQFF. CDR3 nucleotides: TGTGCCAGCAGTTCCGGGACAGGTCTCTACAATGAGCAGTTCTTC.

The V call is TRBV21-1, the J call TRBJ2-2; the DNA was not compared with TRBD1, the D call given in the table. TRBV21-1 is an annotated pseudogene. The CDR3 covers 19 residues. This CDR3 is CASSKEGKGTGEETGELFF. The CDR3, as DNA: TGTGCCAGCAGCAAAGAAGGAAAAGGGACAGGGGAAGAAACCGGGGAGCTGTTTTTT.

The V and J genes are TRBV4-3 and TRBJ2-5; 15 nucleotides line up with TRBD2. V lost 1 base to trimming and J lost 6 bases; unmatched junction nucleotides: 9. Germline CDR1 and CDR2: LGHNA and YSLEER. CDR3 length equals 18 residues. The CDR3 coding sequence is TGCGCCAGCAGCCAAGTCCTCGGACTAGCGGGGGGGCCGCAGACCCAGTACTTC. Translated: CASSQVLGLAGGPQTQYF.

The chain employs TRBV10-3 and TRBJ1-5; no clear D. CDR1 and CDR2 (germline): ENHRY, SYGVKD. Trimming took 4 bases from V and 7 from J, leaving 14 bases between them. This CDR3 is 14 amino acids long. The CDR3 nucleotides are TGTGCCATCAGTGCGGTGGAGGAAGGACAGCCCCAGCATTTT. Translating gives CAISAVEEGQPQHF.

The chain links TRBV24-1 to TRBJ2-3, with D possibly TRBD2 on 5 matching bases. The CDR3 loop spans 16 amino acids. From germline, CDR1 is KGHDR and CDR2 SFDVKD. V lost 3 bases and J 2 bases, leaving 14 bases between the germline ends. The CDR3 here is CATSDPTLATTDTQYF. CDR3 nucleotide sequence: TGTGCCACCAGTGATCCCACCCTAGCCACCACAGATACGCAGTATTTT.

This sequence joins TRBV2 and TRBJ1-2, with a possible D match to TRBD1 (6 bases). Per germline, CDR1 SNHLY and CDR2 FYNNEI. The CDR3 contains 15 residues. V lost 0 bases and J 5 bases, leaving 13 bases between the germline ends. The CDR3 sequence: CASSEAGTPIYGYTF. Written as DNA, the CDR3 is TGTGCCAGCAGTGAAGCTGGGACACCCATATATGGCTACACCTTC.